This TCR beta chain derives from a study of immune evolution from preneoplasia to lung adenocarcinoma. Profiling relied on immunoSEQ multiplex PCR, and the TCRdb table lists in-frame clones only, not all of them. This table has roughly 9,200 clones, 75% to 90% appearing once. Study-wide points: KRAS-mutant nodules had the highest T cell clonality.

A note on this clone: Its antigen is undetermined.

Nucleic acids came from premalignant or tumor cells enriched by macro-dissection. The sequenced sample consisted of FFPE minimally invasive lung adenocarcinoma tissue. The TCR sequence derives from a donor aged 70 or older with lung adenocarcinoma.

The CDR3 loop reads CASSWQGKNTEAFF. In DNA, the CDR3 is TGCGCCAGCAGCTGGCAGGGGAAGAACACTGAAGCTTTCTTT. V is TRBV5-1 and J is TRBJ1-1; perhaps TRBD1 as D (6 bases). Germline lookup yields CDR1 SGHRS and CDR2 YFSETQ. The CDR3 covers 14 residues. Deletions cut 3 bases from V and 1 base from J, with 10 bases between.